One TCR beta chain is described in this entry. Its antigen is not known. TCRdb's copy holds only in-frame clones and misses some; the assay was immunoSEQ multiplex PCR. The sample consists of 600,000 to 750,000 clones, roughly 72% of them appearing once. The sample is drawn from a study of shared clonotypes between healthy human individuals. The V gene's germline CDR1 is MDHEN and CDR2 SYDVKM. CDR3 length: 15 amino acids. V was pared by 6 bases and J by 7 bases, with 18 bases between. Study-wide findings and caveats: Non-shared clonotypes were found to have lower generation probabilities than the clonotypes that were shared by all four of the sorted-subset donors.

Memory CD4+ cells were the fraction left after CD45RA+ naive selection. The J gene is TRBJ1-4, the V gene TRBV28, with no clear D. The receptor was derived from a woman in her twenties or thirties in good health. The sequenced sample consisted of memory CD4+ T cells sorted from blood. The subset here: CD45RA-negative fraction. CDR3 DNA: TGTGCCAGCAGCCCGTCAGGTTTCGAAAGTGAAAAACTGTTTTTT. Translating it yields CASSPSGFESEKLFF.